This paragraph covers one T cell receptor beta chain sequence. What it recognizes is unknown. This sample is drawn from a study of shared clonotypes between healthy human individuals. General study findings and limits: Specimens sampled were limited to blood, with tissue repertoires likely differing.

Selected positively for CCR7 and CD45RO-negative, naive CD8 cells excluded terminally differentiated effector memory CD45RA+ cells. Germline V CDR1 and CDR2: GTSNPN, SVGIG (reference sequence). Trimming left V 2 bases short and J 5 bases short, with 22 bases between. There are 16 residues in the CDR3. Sequenced by immunoSEQ multiplex PCR; TCRdb stores in-frame clones only, minus some. This table holds nearly 600,000 clones, less than 97% found once. This clonotype was sampled from a woman aged 25 to 39 in good health. This rearrangement joins TRBV30 to TRBJ2-7; D ambiguous. What was sequenced was naive CD8+ T cells sorted from blood. The CDR3 is CAWSLSTASVLNEQYF. CDR3 in DNA: TGTGCCTGGAGTCTGAGTACAGCGTCAGTCTTGAACGAGCAGTACTTC.